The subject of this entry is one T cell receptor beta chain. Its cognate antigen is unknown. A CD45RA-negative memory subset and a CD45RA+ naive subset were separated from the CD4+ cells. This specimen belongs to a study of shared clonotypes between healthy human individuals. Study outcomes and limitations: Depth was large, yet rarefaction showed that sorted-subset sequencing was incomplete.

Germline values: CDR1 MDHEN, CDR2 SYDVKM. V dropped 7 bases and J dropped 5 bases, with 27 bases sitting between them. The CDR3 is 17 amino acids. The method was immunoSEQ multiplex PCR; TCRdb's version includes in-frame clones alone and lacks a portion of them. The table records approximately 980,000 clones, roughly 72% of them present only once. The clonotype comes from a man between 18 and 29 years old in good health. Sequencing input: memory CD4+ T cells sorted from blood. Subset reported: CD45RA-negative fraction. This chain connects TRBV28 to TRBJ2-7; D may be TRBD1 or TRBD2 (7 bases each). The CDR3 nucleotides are TGTGCCAGCAACTCTCCCAGGGGGGGCTCTCCAATCCACGAGCAGTACTTC. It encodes CASNSPRGGSPIHEQYF.